The 14 T cell receptor beta chains given below trace back to one sample, sequenced in a study of spatial heterogeneity in lung cancer. Whole-study results and caveats: Mutation counts in tumors were tracked by counts of expanded intratumoral alpha and beta TCRs.

These receptors are not linked to any known antigen. TCRdb ran MiXCR on the 5' RACE reads and lists one entry per CDR3 protein. This repertoire shows about 18,000 distinct CDR3 sequences, approximately 9.5% found once; its top ten account for about 20%. Time point here: sample taken at primary tumor resection. The sequences come from lung tumor tissue, collected at surgery. The receptors derive from a female donor with early-stage non-small cell lung cancer.

Details on this clonotype: This beta chain came through as a stray read in a library set up for alpha chains, and its size says little. The V and J genes are TRBV12-3 or TRBV12-4 and TRBJ1-5, with 10 bases matching TRBD1. This CDR3 region has 14 residues. Trimming removed 5 bases from V and 6 bases from J; junction bases left unmatched: 4. The CDR3 protein is CASSLDRGRQPQHF. The CDR3 coding sequence is TGTGCCAGCAGTCTAGACAGGGGGCGTCAGCCCCAGCATTTT.

This clonotype has at least ten counts. Found in a library prepared for alpha chains, this beta chain is an off-target read, and its abundance has little meaning. This chain joins TRBV6-5 and TRBJ2-7; the match to TRBD1 covers 7 bases. The CDR3 contains 16 residues. Germline loops: CDR1 MNHEY, CDR2 SVGAGI. Trimming took 5 bases from V and 2 from J; bases not matched to a gene: 12. The chain's CDR3 is CASSTTFGTAPYEQYF. The CDR3 DNA follows: TGTGCCAGCAGTACTACATTCGGGACAGCTCCCTACGAGCAGTACTTC.

This clonotype was recorded many times. This beta chain is a stray read from a library made for alpha chains; its abundance is not meaningful. This sequence joins TRBV6-4 and TRBJ2-1; 10 bases line up with TRBD2. J lost 4 bases, V lost 3 bases, and 3 bases had no gene match. In germline, CDR1 is MRHNA, CDR2 SNTAGT. The CDR3 is 15 residues long. The CDR3: CASSEAGGHYNEQFF. In DNA form, the CDR3 reads TGTGCCAGCAGTGAAGCGGGGGGGCATTACAATGAGCAGTTCTTC.

This clonotype turned up a few times. Because this beta chain is a stray read in a library intended to capture alpha chains, its abundance should not be given much weight. This chain uses TRBV12-3 or TRBV12-4 with TRBJ2-1, with D perhaps matching TRBD2 (7 bases). This CDR3 has 16 residues. V was cut by 5 bases and J by 4 bases, with 18 bases left in between. Here the CDR3 reads CASSPLGGRVYNEQFF. DNA of the CDR3: TGTGCCAGCAGTCCCCTCGGGGGGCGGGTTTACAATGAGCAGTTCTTC.

At least ten counts were recorded for this clonotype. Within a library made for alpha chains, this beta chain is off target, and its count is uninformative. In nucleotides, the CDR3 is TGTGCCAGCAGCCGCCTACGACAGGCCCCCAGCTACGAGCAGTACTTC. This sequence encodes CASSRLRQAPSYEQYF. The gene calls are TRBV5-5 and TRBJ2-7, with a possible D match to TRBD1 (6 bases). Deletions cut 4 bases from V and 3 bases from J, with 20 bases between. The CDR3 consists of 16 residues. CDR1 is SGHKS and CDR2 is YYEKEE in the germline V gene (reference sequence).

On this clonotype itself: Being off target in a library aimed at alpha chains, this beta chain has a size of little meaning. V gene TRBV25-1 combines with J gene TRBJ1-4, with D unclear. The V end lost 7 bases, the J end lost 7 bases, and 16 bases lay between the germline ends. Germline V gene data show CDR1 as MGHDK and CDR2 as SYGVNS. There are 14 residues in the CDR3. The CDR3 loop is CASTFSGNLEKLFF. In nucleotides, the CDR3 is TGTGCCAGCACTTTTTCCGGGAATCTTGAAAAACTGTTTTTT.

The sample holds a few counts of this clonotype. Within a library made for alpha chains, this beta chain is off target, and its count is uninformative. V is TRBV20-1 and J is TRBJ2-3, with 10 bases lining up with TRBD1. CDR3 size: 14 residues. Trimming took 4 bases from V and 4 from J; bases not matched to a gene: 5. The germline V gene has CDR1 DFQATT and CDR2 SNEGSKA (reference sequence). CDR3 bases: TGCAGTGCTACCGGGACAGGGGTTCCAGATACGCAGTATTTT. It specifies CSATGTGVPDTQYF.

Many counts were recorded for this clonotype. Because this beta chain is a stray read in a library intended to capture alpha chains, its abundance should not be given much weight. This chain links TRBV7-9 with TRBJ2-3, with a weak D call TRBD2 (6 bases). CDR1 is SEHNR, CDR2 FQNEAQ, per germline (reference sequence). This CDR3 region has 14 residues. Trimming removed 5 bases from V and 5 bases from J, with 14 bases in between. In DNA, the CDR3 is TGTGCCAGCAGCCAGGCGGGGAATCGAGATACGCAGTATTTT. It codes for CASSQAGNRDTQYF.

With respect to this clonotype: Little can be read into the size of this beta chain, an off-target read in a library designed for alpha chains. This chain uses TRBV7-8 with TRBJ2-1; 10 nucleotides match TRBD2. The ends lost 1 base at V and 7 bases at J; junction bases unmatched: 7. Germline V gives CDR1 SGHVS, CDR2 FQNEAQ. The CDR3 spans 16 residues. CDR3 residues: CASSLVASGGLNEQFF. CDR3 bases: TGTGCCAGCAGCTTAGTGGCTAGCGGGGGTTTAAATGAGCAGTTCTTC.

Comments on this clonotype: Because this beta chain is a stray read in a library intended to capture alpha chains, its abundance should not be given much weight. The V gene is TRBV30, the J gene TRBJ1-1, with TRBD1 identical over 12 bases. CDR3 size: 15 residues. With V trimmed by 4 bases and J by 1 base, 4 bases remained unmatched. CDR1 is GTSNPN, CDR2 SVGIG, per germline (reference sequence). The CDR3 protein is CAWIGTGGRNTEAFF. DNA for the CDR3: TGTGCCTGGATTGGGACAGGGGGCCGGAACACTGAAGCTTTCTTT. Looking up the rest from reference TRBV30 and TRBJ1-1 gives the full variable domain: SQTIHQWPATLVQPVGSPLSLECTVEGTSNPNLYWYRQAAGRGLQLLFYSVGIGQISSEVPQNLSASRPQDRQFILSSKKLLLSDSGFYLCAWIGTGGRNTEAFFGQGTRLTVV.

This clonotype came up a few times. The library was prepared for alpha chains; this beta chain is a stray read, so its frequency means little. The chain uses TRBV20-1 and TRBJ2-1; D possibly corresponds to TRBD2 (5 bases). Trimming removed 6 bases at V and 0 bases at J, with 15 bases between. The germline V gene has CDR1 DFQATT and CDR2 SNEGSKA (reference sequence). CDR3 length: 15 residues. The CDR3 DNA reads as TGCAGTGCCGACGGCGGACTGAGCTCCTACAATGAGCAGTTCTTC. Translated: CSADGGLSSYNEQFF.

As concerns this clonotype: Mismatch with germline at one junction end may stem from a read error. This beta chain turned up in a library designed for alpha chains; as an off-target read, its abundance says little. The chain carries TRBV30 and TRBJ1-4; D unresolved. CDR1 and CDR2 from the germline V gene are GTSNPN and SVGIG (reference sequence). This CDR3 region has 12 residues. In DNA form, the CDR3 reads TGTGCCTGGAGTTTGGGTGACGAAACACTGTTTTTT. Translating it yields CAWSLGDETLFF. The complete variable domain, with remaining parts taken from reference TRBV30 and TRBJ1-4, reads SQTIHQWPATLVQPVGSPLSLECTVEGTSNPNLYWYRQAAGRGLQLLFYSVGIGQISSEVPQNLSASRPQDRQFILSSKKLLLSDSGFYLCAWSLGDETLFFGSGTQLSVL.

On this clonotype itself: This beta chain is an off-target read within a library intended for alpha chains, so its frequency means little. The chain couples TRBV12-3 or TRBV12-4 to TRBJ2-3; the match to TRBD2 covers 10 bases. Trimming took 0 bases from V and 1 from J; bases not matched to a gene: 4. This CDR3 is 17 amino acids long. The CDR3 is CASSLAVGLAGTDTQYF. The CDR3 DNA is TGTGCCAGCAGTTTAGCTGTAGGACTAGCGGGCACAGATACGCAGTATTTT.

This clonotype has just a few counts. Little can be read into the size of this beta chain, an off-target read in a library designed for alpha chains. The chain employs TRBV4-3 and TRBJ2-2; 7 bases are a match to TRBD1. The V segment lost 1 base and the J segment 7 bases; nucleotides outside the gene matches: 6. The CDR3 covers 15 residues. Germline CDR1 and CDR2: LGHNA and YSLEER. CDR3 in amino acids: CASSQVIQGNGELFF. CDR3 nucleotides: TGCGCCAGCAGCCAAGTTATACAGGGGAACGGGGAGCTGTTTTTT.